This entry describes one TCR beta chain. The data were produced by immunoSEQ multiplex PCR, yet TCRdb's version contains in-frame clones alone and is incomplete. The data show 950,000 to 1,300,000 clones, approximately 72% seen once. This entry comes from a study of shared clonotypes between healthy human individuals. Germline lookup yields CDR1 SEHNR and CDR2 FQNEAQ (reference sequence). Between the trimmed V and J ends, which lost 4 bases and 6 bases, there was a span of 10 bases. The CDR3 loop spans 12 amino acids. Sequences were obtained from memory CD4+ T cells sorted from blood. Subset described: CD45RA-negative fraction. The V call is TRBV7-9, the J call TRBJ2-7; no clear D. This receptor was identified in a man aged 18-30 years in good health. The CDR3 DNA sequence: TGTGCCAGCAGCTCGGGCAACCCCGAGCAGTACTTC. Amino acid sequence: CASSSGNPEQYF. The full variable domain, in which reference TRBV7-9 and TRBJ2-7 provide the parts outside the CDR3, is DTGVSQNPRHKITKRGQNVTFRCDPISEHNRLYWYRQTLGQGPEFLTYFQNEAQLEKSRLLSDRFSAERPKGSFSTLEIQRTEQGDSAMYLCASSSGNPEQYFGPGTRLTVT.